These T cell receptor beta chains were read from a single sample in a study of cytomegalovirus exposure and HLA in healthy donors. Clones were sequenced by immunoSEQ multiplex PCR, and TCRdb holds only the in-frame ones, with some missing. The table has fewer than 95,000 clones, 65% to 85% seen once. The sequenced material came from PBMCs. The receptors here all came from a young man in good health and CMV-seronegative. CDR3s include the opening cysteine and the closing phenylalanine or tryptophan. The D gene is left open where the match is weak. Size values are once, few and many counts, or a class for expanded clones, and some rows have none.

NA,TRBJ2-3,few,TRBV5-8,TGTGCCAGCAGCCGTCCGGCTAGCCAGCCGACAGATACGCAGTATTTT,CASSRPASQPTDTQYF
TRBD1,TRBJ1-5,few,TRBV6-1,TGTGCCAGCAGTGCCGCACAGGGGGGAGTTCAGCCCCAGCATTTT,CASSAAQGGVQPQHF
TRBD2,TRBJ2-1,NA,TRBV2,TGTGCCAGCAGAACCGGGACTAGCGGGGGAACTCCCTACAATGAGCAGTTCTTC,CASRTGTSGGTPYNEQFF
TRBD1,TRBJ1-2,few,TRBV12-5,TGTGCTAGTGGTTTGGTACTGGACAGGGTCTATGGCTACACCTTC,CASGLVLDRVYGYTF
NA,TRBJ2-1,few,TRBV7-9,TGTGCCAGCAGCCCTGACGGGTACTCCTACAATGAGCAGTTCTTC,CASSPDGYSYNEQFF
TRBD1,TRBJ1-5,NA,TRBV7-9,TGTTCCAGCAGCCCGACAGGGGCAGGGGATCAGCCCCAGCATTTT,CSSSPTGAGDQPQHF
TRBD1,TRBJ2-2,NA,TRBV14,TGTGCCAGCAGCCAACCGACAGGGATAACCGGGGAGCTGTTTTTT,CASSQPTGITGELFF
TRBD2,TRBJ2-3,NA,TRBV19,TGTGCCAGTAGTAGGTTAGCGGGGGGGCACACAGATACGCAGTATTTT,CASSRLAGGHTDTQYF
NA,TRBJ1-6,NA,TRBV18,TGTGCCAGCTCACCGGACAGTTATAATTCACCCCTCCACTTT,CASSPDSYNSPLHF
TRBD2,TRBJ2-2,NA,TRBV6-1,TGTGCCAGCAGTGAAACCCACCTAGCGGGGAACGGGGAGCTGTTTTTT,CASSETHLAGNGELFF
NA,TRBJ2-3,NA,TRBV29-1,TGCAGCGTCCAGGCGGTCGGGGAGCGTCCGGATACGCAGTATTTT,CSVQAVGERPDTQYF
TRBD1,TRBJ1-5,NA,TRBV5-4,TGTGCCAGCAGCGCAGGACAGGGGAATCAGCCCCAGCATTTT,CASSAGQGNQPQHF
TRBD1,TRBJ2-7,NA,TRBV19,TGTGCCAGTAGTCGAGCCCCAGGGGGCTCCTACGAGCAGTACTTC,CASSRAPGGSYEQYF
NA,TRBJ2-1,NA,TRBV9,TGTGCCAGCAGCCTTACGGCGGGGGCCGACTACAATGAGCAGTTCTTC,CASSLTAGADYNEQFF
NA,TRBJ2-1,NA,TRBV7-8,TGTGCCAGCAGCTTGAGCTCGGGGACACTCTACAATGAGCAGTTCTTC,CASSLSSGTLYNEQFF
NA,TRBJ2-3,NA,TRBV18,TGTGCCAGCTCACCACGAGCCCCGGGGGTTGATGGCACAGATACGCAGTATTTT,CASSPRAPGVDGTDTQYF
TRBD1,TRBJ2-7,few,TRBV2,TGTGCCAGCCGGCCTTGGCAGGGGGCGTCCTACGAGCAGTACTTC,CASRPWQGASYEQYF
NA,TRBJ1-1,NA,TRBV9,TGTGCCAGCAGCGTAGACGGCGGTTTGAACACTGAAGCTTTCTTT,CASSVDGGLNTEAFF
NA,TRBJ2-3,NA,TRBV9,TGTGCCAGCAGCGTAGAGCGAGGGTTAGATACGCAGTATTTT,CASSVERGLDTQYF
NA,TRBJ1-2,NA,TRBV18,TGTGCCAGCTCACCATTAGCGGGCTGGGACTATGGCTACACCTTC,CASSPLAGWDYGYTF
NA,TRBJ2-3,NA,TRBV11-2,TGTGCCAGCAGCTTATCCCCGTCCTCCACAGATACGCAGTATTTT,CASSLSPSSTDTQYF
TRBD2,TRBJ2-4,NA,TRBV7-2,TGTGCCAGCAGCTTAGCGGCAGCGGGGGGCAGCATTCAGTACTTC,CASSLAAAGGSIQYF
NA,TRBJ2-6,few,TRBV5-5,TGTGCCAGCAGCGATCACCGGGAGAGGTCTGGGGCCAACGTCCTGACTTTC,CASSDHRERSGANVLTF
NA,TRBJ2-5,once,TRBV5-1,TGCGCCAGCAGCTTGGCGGGCGGCGAGGGGACCCAGTACTTC,CASSLAGGEGTQYF
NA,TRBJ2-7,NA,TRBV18,TGTGCCAGCTCACCGCCATCTGGAGGGCAGGGCGAGCAGTACTTC,CASSPPSGGQGEQYF